Each of the 7 T cell receptor beta chains below was sequenced from the same sample in a study of Ad26.COV2.S vaccination and SARS-CoV-2 variants. The assay was immunoSEQ multiplex PCR, and TCRdb's table has in-frame clones only and misses some. The table has about 400,000 clones, about 85% seen once. Treatment in this sample: 15 to 20 received Ad26.COV2.S at low or high dose, single or two shots; 5 received placebo; per-sample allocation not given. The samples were gathered on day 63 after the first injection of vaccine or placebo. Sequenced here: peripheral blood, sampled in a trial of Ad26.COV2.S vaccine versus placebo. These receptors were collected from a person aged 18-65 years who received the Ad26.COV2.S COVID-19 vaccine or a placebo.

This sequence joins TRBV4-2 and TRBJ1-1; TRBD1 agrees at 9 bases. The V and J ends lost 0 bases and 1 base, in that order; junction bases with no gene match: 0. This CDR3 has 15 residues. The germline gives CDR1 LGHNA, CDR2 YNFKEQ. The CDR3 sequence: CASSQETGGNTEAFF. The DNA for the CDR3 is TGTGCCAGCAGCCAAGAGACAGGGGGGAACACTGAAGCTTTCTTT.

The chain couples TRBV5-5 to TRBJ2-7; 10 nucleotides align to TRBD1. Unmatched junction bases numbered 10, after V lost 4 bases and J lost 3 bases. The germline gives CDR1 SGHKS, CDR2 YYEKEE (reference sequence). The CDR3 length is 16 residues. This chain's CDR3 is CASSASGTGVFYEQYF. Written as DNA, the CDR3 is TGTGCCAGCAGCGCCTCCGGGACAGGGGTGTTCTACGAGCAGTACTTC. Variable domain in full (rest from reference TRBV5-5 and TRBJ2-7): DAGVTQSPTHLIKTRGQQVTLRCSPISGHKSVSWYQQVLGQGPQFIFQYYEKEERGRGNFPDRFSARQFPNYSSELNVNALLLGDSALYLCASSASGTGVFYEQYFGPGTRLTVT.

The chain uses TRBV7-9 and TRBJ2-7, with a tentative D call TRBD2 (6 bases). CDR3 length equals 13 residues. The ends were cut back, 4 bases at V and 2 bases at J, with 9 bases in the middle. Germline V gene sequence: CDR1 SEHNR, CDR2 FQNEAQ (reference sequence). The CDR3 DNA reads TGTGCCAGCAGCTCGGGACTTCCCTACGAGCAGTACTTC. This sequence encodes CASSSGLPYEQYF.

In this sample, this clone turned up once. In DNA, the CDR3 is TGTGCCAGTAGTATAGCGCCGAACACTGAAGCTTTCTTT. It codes for CASSIAPNTEAFF. The chain employs TRBV19 and TRBJ1-1; D remains ambiguous. CDR3 length: 13 amino acids. Germline lookup yields CDR1 LNHDA and CDR2 SQIVND (reference sequence). Between the trimmed V and J ends, which lost 1 base and 1 base, there was a span of 4 bases.

V gene TRBV3-1 (or the pseudogene TRBV3-2) combines with J gene TRBJ2-7, with TRBD2 matching 11 bases. Per the germline V gene, CDR1 is LGHDT and CDR2 is YNNKEL (reference sequence). The CDR3 sequence is 15 residues long. With 4 bases clipped from V and 4 bases from J, the junction kept 6 bases outside the gene matches. CDR3: CASSPVTSGGYEQYF. DNA of the CDR3: TGTGCCAGCAGCCCCGTAACTAGCGGGGGTTACGAGCAGTACTTC.

J is TRBJ2-2 and V is TRBV19; D may correspond to TRBD1 or TRBD2 (5 bases each). The V gene's germline CDR1 is LNHDA and CDR2 SQIVND (reference sequence). The CDR3 contains 16 residues. V was clipped by 5 bases and J by 2 bases, with 15 bases between them. The CDR3 bases are TGTGCCAGTAGTCAAACGAGGGACGGTAACACCGGGGAGCTGTTTTTT. It yields the protein CASSQTRDGNTGELFF.

CDR3 loop: CASSLDSGLAGGTGELFF. The CDR3 DNA follows: TGTGCCAGCAGCTTGGACTCGGGACTAGCGGGGGGCACCGGGGAGCTGTTTTTT. The V and J genes are TRBV7-9 and TRBJ2-2; 15 nucleotides agree with TRBD2. Germline V lookup: CDR1 SEHNR, CDR2 FQNEAQ (reference sequence). V was clipped by 3 bases and J by 4 bases; unmatched bases: 6. The CDR3 extends over 18 amino acids.